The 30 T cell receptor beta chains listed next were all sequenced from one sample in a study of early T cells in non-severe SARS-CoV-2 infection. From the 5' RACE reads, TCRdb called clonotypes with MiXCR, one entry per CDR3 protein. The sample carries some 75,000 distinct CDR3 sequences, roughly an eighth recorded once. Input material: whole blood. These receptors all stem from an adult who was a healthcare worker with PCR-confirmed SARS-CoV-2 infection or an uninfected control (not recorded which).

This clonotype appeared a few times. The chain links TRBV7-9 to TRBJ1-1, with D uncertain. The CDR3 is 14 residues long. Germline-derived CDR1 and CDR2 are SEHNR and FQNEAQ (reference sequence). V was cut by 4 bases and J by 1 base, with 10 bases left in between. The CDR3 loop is CASSSGQSNTEAFF. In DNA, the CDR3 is TGTGCCAGCAGCTCCGGTCAGTCGAACACTGAAGCTTTCTTT.

CDR3 sequence: CALPGGCEQYF. CDR3 in DNA: TGTGCCCTCCCGGGGGGGTGCGAGCAGTACTTC. J is TRBJ2-7 and V is TRBV30, with TRBD2 matching 8 bases. Trimming cost V 8 bases and J 6 bases; bases outside gene matches: 6. The CDR3 is 11 amino acids. In germline, CDR1 is GTSNPN, CDR2 SVGIG (reference sequence).

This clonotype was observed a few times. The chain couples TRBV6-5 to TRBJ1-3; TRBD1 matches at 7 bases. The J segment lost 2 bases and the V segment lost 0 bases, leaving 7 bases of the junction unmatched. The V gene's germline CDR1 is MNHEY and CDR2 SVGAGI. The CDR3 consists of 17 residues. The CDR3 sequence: CASSYSMRGTAGNTIYF. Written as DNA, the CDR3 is TGTGCCAGCAGTTACTCGATGAGGGGGACAGCTGGAAACACCATATATTTT.

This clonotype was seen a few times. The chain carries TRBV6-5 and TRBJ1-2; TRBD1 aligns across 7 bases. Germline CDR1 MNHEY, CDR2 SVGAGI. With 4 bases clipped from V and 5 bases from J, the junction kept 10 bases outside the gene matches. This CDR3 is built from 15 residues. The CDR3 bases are TGTGCCAGCAGTTCCGACAGGGATAACAAGTATGGCTACACCTTC. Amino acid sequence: CASSSDRDNKYGYTF.

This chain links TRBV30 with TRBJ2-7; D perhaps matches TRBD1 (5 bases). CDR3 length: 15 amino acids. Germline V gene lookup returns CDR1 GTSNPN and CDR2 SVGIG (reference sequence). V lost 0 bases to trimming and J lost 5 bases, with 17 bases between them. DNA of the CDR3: TGTGCCTGGAGTGTTCCTGCAGGGCATAGGGACGAGCAGTACTTC. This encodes CAWSVPAGHRDEQYF.

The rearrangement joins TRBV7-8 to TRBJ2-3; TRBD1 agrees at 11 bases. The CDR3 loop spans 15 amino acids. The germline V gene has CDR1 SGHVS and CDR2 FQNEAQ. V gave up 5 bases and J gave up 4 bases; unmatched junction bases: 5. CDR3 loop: CASSRKDRGPDTQYF. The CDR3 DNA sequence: TGTGCCAGCAGCCGAAAGGACAGGGGGCCAGATACGCAGTATTTT.

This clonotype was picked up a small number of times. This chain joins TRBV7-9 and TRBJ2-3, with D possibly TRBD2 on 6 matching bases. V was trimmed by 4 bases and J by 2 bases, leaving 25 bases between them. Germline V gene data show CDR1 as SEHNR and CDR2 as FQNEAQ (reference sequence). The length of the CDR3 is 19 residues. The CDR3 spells CASSSSVAGKTIITDTQYF. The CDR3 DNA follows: TGTGCCAGCAGCTCGTCGGTCGCGGGGAAAACCATAATCACAGATACGCAGTATTTT. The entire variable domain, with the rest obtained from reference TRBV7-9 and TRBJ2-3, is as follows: DTGVSQNPRHKITKRGQNVTFRCDPISEHNRLYWYRQTLGQGPEFLTYFQNEAQLEKSRLLSDRFSAERPKGSFSTLEIQRTEQGDSAMYLCASSSSVAGKTIITDTQYFGPGTRLTVL.

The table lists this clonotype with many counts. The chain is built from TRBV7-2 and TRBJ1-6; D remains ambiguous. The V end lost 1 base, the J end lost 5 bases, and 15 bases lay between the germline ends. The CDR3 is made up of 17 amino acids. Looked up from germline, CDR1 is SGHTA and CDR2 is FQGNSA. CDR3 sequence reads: CASSLELSFRDNSPLHF. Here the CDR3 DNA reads TGTGCCAGCAGCTTAGAGCTATCGTTCCGGGATAATTCACCCCTCCACTTT.

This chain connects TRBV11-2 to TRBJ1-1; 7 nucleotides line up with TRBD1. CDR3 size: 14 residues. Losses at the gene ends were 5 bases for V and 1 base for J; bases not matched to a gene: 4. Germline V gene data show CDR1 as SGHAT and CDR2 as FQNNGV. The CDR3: CASSPGQKNTEAFF. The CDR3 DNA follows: TGTGCCAGCAGCCCGGGACAGAAGAACACTGAAGCTTTCTTT.

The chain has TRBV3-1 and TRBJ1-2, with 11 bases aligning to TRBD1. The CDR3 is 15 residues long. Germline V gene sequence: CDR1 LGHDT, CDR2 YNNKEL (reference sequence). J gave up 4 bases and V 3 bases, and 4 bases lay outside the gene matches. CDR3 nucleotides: TGTGCCAGCAGCCATGGGACAGGGGGTGGCTATGGCTACACCTTC. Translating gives CASSHGTGGGYGYTF.

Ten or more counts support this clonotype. The CDR3 is CASSYAATDTEAFF. CDR3 DNA sequence: TGTGCCAGCAGTTACGCCGCAACGGACACTGAAGCTTTCTTT. V gene TRBV6-6 combines with J gene TRBJ1-1; D is unresolved. Trimming took off 2 bases at V and 3 bases at J, with 10 bases between the two ends. CDR1 and CDR2 (germline): MNHNY, SVGAGI (reference sequence). The CDR3 runs 14 residues.

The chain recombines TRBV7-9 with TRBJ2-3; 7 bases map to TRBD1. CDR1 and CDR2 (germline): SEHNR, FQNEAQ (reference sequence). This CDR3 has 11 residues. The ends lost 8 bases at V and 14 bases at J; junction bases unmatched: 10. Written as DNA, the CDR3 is TGTGCCAGCGGTGAGGGGACAGCTCGGTATTTT. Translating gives CASGEGTARYF.

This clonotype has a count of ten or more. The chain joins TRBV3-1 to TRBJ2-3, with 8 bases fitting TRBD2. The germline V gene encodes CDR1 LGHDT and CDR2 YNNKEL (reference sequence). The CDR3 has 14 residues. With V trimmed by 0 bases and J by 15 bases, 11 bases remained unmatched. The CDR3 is CASSQDRTGTRAYF. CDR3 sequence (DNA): TGTGCCAGCAGCCAAGATCGGACCGGGACTAGGGCATATTTT.

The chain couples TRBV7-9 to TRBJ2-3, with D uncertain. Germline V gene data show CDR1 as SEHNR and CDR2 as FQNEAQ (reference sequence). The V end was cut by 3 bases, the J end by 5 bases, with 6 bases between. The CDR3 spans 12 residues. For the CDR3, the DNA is TGTGCCAGCAGCTTCCTAGGAGATACGCAGTATTTT. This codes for CASSFLGDTQYF. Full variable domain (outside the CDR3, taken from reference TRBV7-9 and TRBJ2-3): DTGVSQNPRHKITKRGQNVTFRCDPISEHNRLYWYRQTLGQGPEFLTYFQNEAQLEKSRLLSDRFSAERPKGSFSTLEIQRTEQGDSAMYLCASSFLGDTQYFGPGTRLTVL.

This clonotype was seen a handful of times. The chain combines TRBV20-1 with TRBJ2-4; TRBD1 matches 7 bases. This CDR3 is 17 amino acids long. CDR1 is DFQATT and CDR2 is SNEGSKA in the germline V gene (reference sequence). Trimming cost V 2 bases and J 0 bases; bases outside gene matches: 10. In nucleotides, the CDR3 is TGCAGTGCTAGACTCAACAGGGGCGACTTAGCCAAAAACATTCAGTACTTC. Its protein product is CSARLNRGDLAKNIQYF.

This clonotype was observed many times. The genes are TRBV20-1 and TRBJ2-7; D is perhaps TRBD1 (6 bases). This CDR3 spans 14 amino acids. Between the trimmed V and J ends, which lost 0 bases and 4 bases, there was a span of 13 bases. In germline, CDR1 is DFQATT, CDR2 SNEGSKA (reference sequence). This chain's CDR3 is CSAREQGYFYEQYF. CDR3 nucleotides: TGCAGTGCTAGAGAGCAGGGGTACTTTTACGAGCAGTACTTC.

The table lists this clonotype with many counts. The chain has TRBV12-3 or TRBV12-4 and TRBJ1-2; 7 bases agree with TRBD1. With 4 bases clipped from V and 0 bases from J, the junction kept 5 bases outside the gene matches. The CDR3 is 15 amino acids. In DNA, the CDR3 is TGTGCCAGCAGTTATGGAGGGGGCTCTAACTATGGCTACACCTTC. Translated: CASSYGGGSNYGYTF.

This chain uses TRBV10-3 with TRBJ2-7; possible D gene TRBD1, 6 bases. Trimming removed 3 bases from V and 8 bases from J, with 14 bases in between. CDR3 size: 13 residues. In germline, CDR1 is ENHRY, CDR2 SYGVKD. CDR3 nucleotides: TGTGCCATCAGTGAACCACTTGGACAGAAGCAGTACTTC. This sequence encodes CAISEPLGQKQYF.

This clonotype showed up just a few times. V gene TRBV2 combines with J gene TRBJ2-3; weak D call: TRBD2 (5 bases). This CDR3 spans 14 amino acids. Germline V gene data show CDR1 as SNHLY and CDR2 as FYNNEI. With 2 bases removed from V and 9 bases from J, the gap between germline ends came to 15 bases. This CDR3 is CASSEWLSGRTQYF. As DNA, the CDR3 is TGTGCCAGCAGTGAATGGTTAAGCGGAAGAACGCAGTATTTT. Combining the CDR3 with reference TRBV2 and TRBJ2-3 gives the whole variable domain EPEVTQTPSHQVTQMGQEVILRCVPISNHLYFYWYRQILGQKVEFLVSFYNNEISEKSEIFDDQFSVERPDGSNFTLKIRSTKLEDSAMYFCASSEWLSGRTQYFGPGTRLTVL.

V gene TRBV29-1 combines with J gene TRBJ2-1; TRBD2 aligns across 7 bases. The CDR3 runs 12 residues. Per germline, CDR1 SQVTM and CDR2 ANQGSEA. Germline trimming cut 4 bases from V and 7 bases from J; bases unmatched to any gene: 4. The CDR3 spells CSVVREGNEQFF. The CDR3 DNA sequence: TGCAGCGTTGTGAGGGAGGGAAATGAGCAGTTCTTC.

CDR3 amino acids: CASSLGQGAQNEQFF. Here the CDR3 DNA reads TGTGCCAGCAGTCTCGGACAGGGGGCGCAGAATGAGCAGTTCTTC. The V gene is TRBV27, the J gene TRBJ2-1; TRBD1 matches at 11 bases. Germline V CDR1 and CDR2: MNHEY, SMNVEV (reference sequence). This CDR3 comprises 15 residues. V lost 5 bases to trimming and J lost 7 bases; unmatched junction nucleotides: 7.

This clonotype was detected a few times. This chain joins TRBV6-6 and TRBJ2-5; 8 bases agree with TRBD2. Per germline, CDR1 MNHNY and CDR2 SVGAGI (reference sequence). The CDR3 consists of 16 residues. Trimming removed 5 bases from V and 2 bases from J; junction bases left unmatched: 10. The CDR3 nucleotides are TGTGCCAGCAGTCCCGGGACTAGGGATCCTCAAGAGACCCAGTACTTC. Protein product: CASSPGTRDPQETQYF.

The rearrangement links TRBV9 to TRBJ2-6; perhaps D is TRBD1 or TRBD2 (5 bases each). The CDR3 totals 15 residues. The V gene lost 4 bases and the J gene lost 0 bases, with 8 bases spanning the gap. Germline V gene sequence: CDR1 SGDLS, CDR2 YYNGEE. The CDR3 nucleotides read TGTGCCAGCAGCTCTGGGGGCTCTGGGGCCAACGTCCTGACTTTC. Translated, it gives CASSSGGSGANVLTF.

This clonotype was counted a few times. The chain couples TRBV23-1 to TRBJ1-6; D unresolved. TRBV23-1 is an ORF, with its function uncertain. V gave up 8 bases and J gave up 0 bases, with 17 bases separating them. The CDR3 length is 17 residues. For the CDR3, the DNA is TGCGCCAGCCCAAAAAGAGGGAACAGCTCCTATAATTCACCCCTCCACTTT. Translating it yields CASPKRGNSSYNSPLHF.

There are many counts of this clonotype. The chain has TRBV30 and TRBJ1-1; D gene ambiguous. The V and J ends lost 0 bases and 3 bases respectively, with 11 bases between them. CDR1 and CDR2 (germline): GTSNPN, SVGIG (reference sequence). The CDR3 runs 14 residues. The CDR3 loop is CAWSVRPKDTEAFF. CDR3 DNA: TGTGCCTGGAGTGTACGACCTAAGGACACTGAAGCTTTCTTT.

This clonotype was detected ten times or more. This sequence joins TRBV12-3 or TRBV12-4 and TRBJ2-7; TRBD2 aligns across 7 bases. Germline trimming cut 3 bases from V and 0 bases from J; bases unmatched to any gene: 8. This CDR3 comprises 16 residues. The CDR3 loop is CASSLGSASGSYEQYF. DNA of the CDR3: TGTGCCAGCAGTTTGGGGAGCGCTAGCGGCTCCTACGAGCAGTACTTC.

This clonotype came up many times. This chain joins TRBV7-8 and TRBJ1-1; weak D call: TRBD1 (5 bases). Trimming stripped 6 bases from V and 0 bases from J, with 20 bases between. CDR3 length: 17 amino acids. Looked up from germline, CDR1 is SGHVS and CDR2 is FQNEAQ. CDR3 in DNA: TGTGCCAGCAGGGCCAGTGGGGGGATCATTATGAACACTGAAGCTTTCTTT. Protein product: CASRASGGIIMNTEAFF. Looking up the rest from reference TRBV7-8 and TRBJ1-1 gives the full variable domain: GAGVSQSPRYKVAKRGQDVALRCDPISGHVSLFWYQQALGQGPEFLTYFQNEAQLDKSGLPSDRFFAERPEGSVSTLKIQRTQQEDSAVYLCASRASGGIIMNTEAFFGQGTRLTVV.

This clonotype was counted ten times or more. Here the CDR3 reads CASSLTDEQYF. The CDR3 region has the DNA TGTGCCAGCAGTTTGACGGACGAGCAGTACTTC. The genes are TRBV12-3 or TRBV12-4 and TRBJ2-7, with D uncertain. There are 11 residues in the CDR3. Trimming left V 3 bases short and J 5 bases short, with 5 bases between.

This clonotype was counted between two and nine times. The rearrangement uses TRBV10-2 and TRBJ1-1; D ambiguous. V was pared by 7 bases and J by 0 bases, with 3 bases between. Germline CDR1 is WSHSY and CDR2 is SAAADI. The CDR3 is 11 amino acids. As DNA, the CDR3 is TGCGCCAGCACGATGAACACTGAAGCTTTCTTT. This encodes CASTMNTEAFF.

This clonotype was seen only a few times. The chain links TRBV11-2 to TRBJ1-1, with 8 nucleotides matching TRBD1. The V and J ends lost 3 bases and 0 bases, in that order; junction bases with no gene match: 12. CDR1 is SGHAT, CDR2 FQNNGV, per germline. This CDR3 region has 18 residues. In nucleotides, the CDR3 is TGTGCCAGCAGCTTGACGCCAGGGGGCGCCATGATGAACACTGAAGCTTTCTTT. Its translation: CASSLTPGGAMMNTEAFF.